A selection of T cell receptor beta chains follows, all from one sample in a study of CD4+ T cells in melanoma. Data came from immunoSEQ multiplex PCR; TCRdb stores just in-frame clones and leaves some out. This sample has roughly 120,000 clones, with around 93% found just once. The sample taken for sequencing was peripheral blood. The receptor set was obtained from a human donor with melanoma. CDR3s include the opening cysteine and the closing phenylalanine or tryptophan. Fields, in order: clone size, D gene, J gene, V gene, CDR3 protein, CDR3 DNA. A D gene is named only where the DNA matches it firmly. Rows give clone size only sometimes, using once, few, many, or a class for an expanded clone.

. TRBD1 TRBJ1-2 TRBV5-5 CASSLAPGGAGLSVFYGYTF TGTGCCAGCAGCTTGGCACCAGGGGGCGCCGGGTTGAGTGTCTTCTATGGCTACACCTTC
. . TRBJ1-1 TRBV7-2 CASSLEATTEAFF TGTGCCAGCAGCTTAGAGGCCACGACTGAAGCTTTCTTT
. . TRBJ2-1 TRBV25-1 CASSANHRGTNEQFF TGTGCCAGCAGTGCAAATCACCGGGGCACCAATGAGCAGTTCTTC
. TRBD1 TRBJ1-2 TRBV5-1 CASSLVEGGGYGYTF TGCGCCAGCAGCTTGGTGGAAGGGGGCGGCTATGGCTACACCTTC
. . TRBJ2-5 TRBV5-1 CASSPQGRETQYF TGCGCCAGCAGCCCACAGGGAAGAGAGACCCAGTACTTC
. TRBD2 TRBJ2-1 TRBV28 CASSSGLVYNEQFF TGTGCCAGCAGTTCGGGACTAGTTTACAATGAGCAGTTCTTC
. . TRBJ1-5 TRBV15 CATSRDYEINSNQPQHF TGTGCCACCAGCAGAGATTACGAGATTAATAGCAATCAGCCCCAGCATTTT
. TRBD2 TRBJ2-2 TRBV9 CASSVGVGGGAGELFF TGTGCCAGCAGCGTAGGAGTCGGGGGAGGGGCCGGGGAGCTGTTTTTT
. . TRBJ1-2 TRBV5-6 CASSPQAGFIANYGYTF TGTGCCAGCAGCCCCCAGGCCGGATTCATCGCTAACTATGGCTACACCTTC
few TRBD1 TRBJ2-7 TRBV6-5 CASRSSDRVYDEQYF TGTGCCAGCAGATCCAGCGACAGGGTATACGACGAGCAGTACTTC
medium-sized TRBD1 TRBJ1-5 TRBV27 CASSPGTGGNQPQHF TGTGCCAGCAGTCCAGGGACAGGCGGCAATCAGCCCCAGCATTTT
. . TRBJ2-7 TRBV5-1 CASSLAEQSYYEQYF TGCGCCAGCAGCTTGGCCGAACAGAGTTACTACGAGCAGTACTTC
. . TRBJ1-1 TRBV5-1 CASSLGPLGNMNTEAFF TGCGCCAGCAGCTTGGGGCCACTGGGAAACATGAACACTGAAGCTTTCTTT
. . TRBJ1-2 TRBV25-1 CASSEYSGYYGYTF TGTGCCAGCAGTGAATACTCCGGGTACTATGGCTACACCTTC
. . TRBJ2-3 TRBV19 CASSIIRGGTDTQYF TGTGCCAGTAGTATAATCAGGGGAGGCACAGATACGCAGTATTTT
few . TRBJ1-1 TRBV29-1 CSVLDRNTEAFF TGCAGCGTGTTAGACAGGAACACTGAAGCTTTCTTT
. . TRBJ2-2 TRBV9 CASGLDRRTTGELFF TGTGCCAGCGGGCTTGACAGGAGGACAACCGGGGAGCTGTTTTTT
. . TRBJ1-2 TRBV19 CASTPGGGNYGYTF TGTGCCAGTACGCCGGGGGGGGGAAACTATGGCTACACCTTC